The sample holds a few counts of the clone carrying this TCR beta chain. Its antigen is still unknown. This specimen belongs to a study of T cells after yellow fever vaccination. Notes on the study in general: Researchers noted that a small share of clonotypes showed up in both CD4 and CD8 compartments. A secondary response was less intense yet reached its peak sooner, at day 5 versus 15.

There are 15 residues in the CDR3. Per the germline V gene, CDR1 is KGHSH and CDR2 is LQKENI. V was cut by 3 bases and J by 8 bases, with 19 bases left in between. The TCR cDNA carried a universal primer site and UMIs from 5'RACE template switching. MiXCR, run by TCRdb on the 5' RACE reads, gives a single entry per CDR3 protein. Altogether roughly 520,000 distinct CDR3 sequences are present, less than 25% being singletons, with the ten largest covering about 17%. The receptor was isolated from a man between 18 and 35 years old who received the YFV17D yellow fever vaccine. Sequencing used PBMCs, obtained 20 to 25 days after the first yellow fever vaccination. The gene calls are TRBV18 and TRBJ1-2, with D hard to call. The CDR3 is CASSPTAGFGWGYTF. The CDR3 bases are TGTGCCAGCTCACCGACTGCGGGCTTTGGATGGGGCTACACCTTC.